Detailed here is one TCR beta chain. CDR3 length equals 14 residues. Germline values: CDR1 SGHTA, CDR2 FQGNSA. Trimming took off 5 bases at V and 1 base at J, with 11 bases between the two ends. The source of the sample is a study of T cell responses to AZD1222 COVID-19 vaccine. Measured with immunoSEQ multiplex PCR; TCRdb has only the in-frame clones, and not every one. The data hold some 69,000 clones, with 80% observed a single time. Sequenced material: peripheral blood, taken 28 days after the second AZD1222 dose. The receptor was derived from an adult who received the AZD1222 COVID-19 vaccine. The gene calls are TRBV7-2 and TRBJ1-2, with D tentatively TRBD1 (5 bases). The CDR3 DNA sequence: TGTGCCAGCAGCGCAACGGACAATAACTATGGCTACACCTTC. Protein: CASSATDNNYGYTF.